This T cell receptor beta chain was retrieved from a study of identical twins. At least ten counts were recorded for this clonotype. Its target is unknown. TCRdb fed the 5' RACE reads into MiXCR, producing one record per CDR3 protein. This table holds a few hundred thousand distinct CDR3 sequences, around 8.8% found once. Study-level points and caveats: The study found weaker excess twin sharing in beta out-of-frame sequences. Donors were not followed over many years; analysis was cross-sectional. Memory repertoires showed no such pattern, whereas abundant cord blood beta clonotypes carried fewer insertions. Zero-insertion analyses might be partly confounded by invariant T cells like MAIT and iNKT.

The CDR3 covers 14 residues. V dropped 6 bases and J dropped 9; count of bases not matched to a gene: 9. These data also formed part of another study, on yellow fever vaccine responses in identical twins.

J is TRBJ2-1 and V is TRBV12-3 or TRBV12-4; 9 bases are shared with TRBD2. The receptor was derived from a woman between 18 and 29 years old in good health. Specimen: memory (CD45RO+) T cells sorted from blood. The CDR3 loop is CASRAMVAGAEQFF. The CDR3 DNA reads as TGTGCCAGCAGGGCGATGGTAGCGGGAGCTGAGCAGTTCTTC.